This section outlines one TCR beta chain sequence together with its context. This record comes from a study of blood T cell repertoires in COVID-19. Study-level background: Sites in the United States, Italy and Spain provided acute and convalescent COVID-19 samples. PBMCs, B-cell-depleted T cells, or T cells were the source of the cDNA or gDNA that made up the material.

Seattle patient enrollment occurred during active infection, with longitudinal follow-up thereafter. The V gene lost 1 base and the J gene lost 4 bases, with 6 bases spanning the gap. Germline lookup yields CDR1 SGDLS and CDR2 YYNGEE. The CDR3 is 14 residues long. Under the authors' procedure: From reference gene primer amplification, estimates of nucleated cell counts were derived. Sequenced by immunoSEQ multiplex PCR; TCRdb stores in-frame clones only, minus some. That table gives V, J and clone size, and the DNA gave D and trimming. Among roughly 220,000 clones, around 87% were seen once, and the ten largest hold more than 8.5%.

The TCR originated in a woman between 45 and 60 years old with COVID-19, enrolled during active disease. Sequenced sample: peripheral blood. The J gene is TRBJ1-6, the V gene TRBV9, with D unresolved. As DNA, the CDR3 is TGTGCCAGCAGCGTATTGGAGTATAATTCACCCCTCCACTTT. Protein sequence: CASSVLEYNSPLHF.